The TCR beta chain described here comes from a study of glioma-infiltrating T cells (dated by TCRdb to about 2016). Study-level background: Low-grade gliomas were WHO grade II oligodendrogliomas or astrocytomas, and glioblastomas were WHO grade IV tumors sampled at initial rather than recurrent diagnosis. Glioma patients received dexamethasone for six or fewer days before surgery. Blood libraries targeted about 4.5- to 10-fold sequencing coverage of roughly 1 million peripheral T cells. Glioma tissue, non-neoplastic brain tissue and matched peripheral blood mononuclear cells were used as sources from which TCR alpha- and beta-chain repertoires were sequenced. To gauge divergence between tissue and blood T-cell populations, every tissue-infiltrating repertoire was compared against the peripheral blood repertoire from the same patient. Three low-grade glioma patients, roughly 8 primary glioblastoma patients and three non-glioma patients contributing non-neoplastic brain tissue were included in the paired cohort.

This clonotype has a count of ten or more. Its antigen remains undetermined. Base-call qualities are not available, and no considerably larger clone is one nucleotide away. Here is what the overall study found, with its caveats: Patients with low tissue-blood divergence were marked by a signature set of shared blood CDR3 motifs, and this signature set was depleted in highly divergent patients. Only a very small number of CDR3 sequences turned up in both tissue and blood, a result put down to high CDR3 diversity combined with limited sampling. VJ-independent divergence between tissue and blood was found to be below expectation in non-neoplastic patients but above expectation in all gliomas, particularly low-grade gliomas. Small numbers underpinned the group comparisons: eight glioblastoma patients, three low-grade glioma patients and three non-neoplastic patients.

TCR alpha and beta CDR3 regions were amplified with the iRepertoire nested amplicon-rescue multiplex PCR (arm-PCR) platform from RNA. For one-step reverse transcription and amplification, about 85-450 ng of tissue mRNA or PBMC total RNA was used as input. After bead purification, a secondary multiplex PCR added Illumina adapters, and libraries were gel-purified between 200 and 400 bp. Demultiplexing relied on internal 6-nucleotide barcodes carried by the libraries. Sequencing of libraries was performed on an Illumina MiSeq with 2x220 or 2x250 nucleotide paired-end reads. Turning to the authors' computational methods: Paired reads were merged with FLASH 1.2.11 and aligned to the GRCh37 human genome with BWA-MEM before extracting TRA and TRB reads. For V and J assignment, an IMGT-derived reference of cassette sequences and CDR3 motifs that included pseudogenes was used. Three-frame translation of reads was performed, and productive CDR3s were defined as those with a C...FGXG motif and no stop codons. Unique combinations of V-J cassette pair and CDR3 amino acid sequence were defined as clonotypes. Filtering of reads was based on Hamming distance, with the threshold set by the sequence error rate of each sample in mapped regions. Using fastp at Q25 and MiXCR, TCRdb reprocessed the public reads and kept productive beta chains. Merged by CDR3 protein, the rows form single entries marked with the most common genes and DNA. The V and J calls shown here were made by TCRdb, not taken from the authors' results. Counted in this sample were more than 300,000 distinct CDR3 sequences; about two fifths of them appeared once. The top ten constitute around 12% of the sample.

Trimming costs V 3 bases and J 0 bases, and their ends lie 12 bases apart. From the cysteine up to the phenylalanine, the CDR3 has a length of 15 residues. The retained sequence is limited to the CDR3, 45 bases, with the frame set at the first base. Reading the germline V gene (reference sequence) gives CDR1 DFQATT and CDR2 SNEGSKA. Surgical brain or tumor specimens were cryofrozen in liquid nitrogen immediately after resection, and peripheral blood cells were collected concurrently. The V gene is TRBV20-1 and the J gene is TRBJ1-5, and the D gene may be TRBD1, 5 bases matching. Sequencing was carried out using glioma tissue, nonneoplastic brain tissue, or PBMCs (not recorded which). The sequence was collected from a human donor with low-grade glioma or glioblastoma, undergoing nonglioma brain surgery, or in good health (not recorded which). Here is the DNA: TGCAGTGCTAGTTTGCGACAGATTAGCAATCAGCCCCAGCATTTT. Its protein product is CSASLRQISNQPQHF.